The present entry profiles one T cell receptor delta chain with its context. The CDR3 totals 14 residues. Per the germline V gene, CDR1 is TVYSNPD and CDR2 is GDNSRS (reference sequence). V was clipped by 0 bases and J by 1 base, with 12 bases between them. TCRdb reanalysed the RT-PCR reads with CATT. The sample holds just under 2,500 delta-chain clones, 20% to 25% seen once. This sample is drawn from a study of gamma-delta T cells after stem cell transplantation. The chain carries TRDV3 and TRDJ1; D not certain. The receptor was derived from a human donor. It is not recorded whose cells these are; they may come from a transplant donor. The sequencing input was gamma-delta T cells. CDR3 region: CAFRSAPSTDKLIF. CDR3 in DNA: TGTGCCTTTAGGTCGGCTCCAAGCACCGATAAACTCATCTTT.